This entry features one T cell receptor beta chain sequence. The entry originates in a study of shared clonotypes between healthy human individuals. The protocol was immunoSEQ multiplex PCR, while the TCRdb copy is restricted to in-frame clones and leaves out a portion. The table shows about 640,000 clones, with roughly 78% occurring only once. CDR1 SGHRS and CDR2 YFSETQ come from the germline V gene. The germline V and J ends were trimmed by 2 bases and 4 bases, with 15 bases remaining between them. CDR3 length: 15 amino acids. This clonotype was obtained from a woman between 25 and 40 years old in good health. The sample consisted of memory CD4+ T cells sorted from blood. Sample subset: CD45RA-negative fraction. The rearrangement joins TRBV5-1 to TRBJ1-2; a weak D match, TRBD1 (6 bases). The CDR3 loop is CASSFVPGVGYGYTF. In DNA, the CDR3 is TGCGCCAGCAGCTTCGTTCCAGGGGTCGGCTATGGCTACACCTTC.